The T cell receptor beta chain under discussion was sequenced for a study of glioma-infiltrating T cells. Using RNA template, CDR3s of TCR alpha and beta were amplified with iRepertoire arm-PCR. MiXCR was run by TCRdb on the multiplex PCR reads, yielding one entry per CDR3 protein. The sample lists 100,000 to 150,000 distinct CDR3 sequences, roughly 25% occurring once. The study, taken as a whole, reports: Non-neoplastic patients had below-expected tissue-blood divergence, while all gliomas exceeded expectation.

This clonotype was recorded many times. Its specificity is not known. CDR1 is DFQATT and CDR2 is SNEGSKA in the germline V gene (reference sequence). V lost 6 bases to trimming and J lost 2 bases, with 8 bases between them. CDR3 size: 12 residues. This receptor was taken from a human donor with low-grade glioma or glioblastoma, undergoing nonglioma brain surgery, or in good health (not recorded which). The sample was glioma tissue, nonneoplastic brain tissue, or PBMCs (not recorded which). This chain joins TRBV20-1 and TRBJ2-1; D gene ambiguous. The CDR3 region has the DNA TGCAGTGCCGACGTCACCTACAATGAGCAGTTCTTC. It translates to CSADVTYNEQFF.